This is a list of T cell receptor beta chains from one sample in a study of blood T cell repertoires in COVID-19. Sequencing was performed with immunoSEQ multiplex PCR; in TCRdb, only in-frame clones are kept and a portion is missing. The sample lists tens of thousands of clones, nearly 90% seen once, with 5% to 6% in the top ten. The material sequenced was peripheral blood. The receptors originated from a man aged 45 to 65 with acute or convalescent COVID-19. Both conserved end residues are part of each CDR3. Not every row has a clone size; where given, it reads once, few, many or a size class.

clone_size,v_call,cdr3_aa
few,TRBV5-1,CASSPGLAGLAYNEQFF
few,TRBV27,CASSGILGGHEQYF
NA,TRBV7-9,CASSLGTSGRNPHF
once,TRBV5-6,CASSSPETVDSNQPQHF
NA,TRBV2,CASWEPLTDTQYF
NA,TRBV6-5,CASTASNYGYTF
NA,TRBV6-5,CASSYSSGMHEQFF
NA,TRBV19,CASSTYPGQGNQPQHF
NA,TRBV4-3,CASSQEESSWYGYTF
NA,TRBV11-2,CASSLGATANEQYF
NA,TRBV5-1,CASSLGPVQDTQYF
NA,TRBV10-1,CASSEGTSGRYEQYF
NA,TRBV3-1/TRBV3-2,CASSPLPVVSYNSPLHF
NA,TRBV5-4,CASSSGLAKNIQYF
NA,TRBV24-1,CATRTGGTGDSPLHF
once,TRBV10-2,CASSEVQGGSPLHF
NA,TRBV12-3/TRBV12-4,CASSGLAGDTQYF
NA,TRBV24-1,CATSPRDRGLTGELFF
NA,TRBV5-4,CASSLNRGWELFF
NA,TRBV27,CASSFMRGQGINEQYF
NA,TRBV27,CASGRPQGNTEAFF
NA,TRBV30,CAWAGRANNSPLHF
NA,TRBV5-4,CASSPIAGVPYEQYF
NA,TRBV18,CASSSYSTYEANEKLFF
NA,TRBV4-1,CASSPLNTGELFF
NA,TRBV19,CASQSTSGVYEQYF
once,TRBV18,CASSPSGLAGGRSYEQYF
NA,TRBV7-9,CASSSPPGGGEQYF
NA,TRBV19,CASSIGSNNEQFF
once,TRBV11-2,CASSFRGGASYGYTF
NA,TRBV7-2,CASSLAGWANEQYF
NA,TRBV5-6,CASSKGLAGVVEQFF
NA,TRBV11-3,CASSLAGGGDIQYF
NA,TRBV19,CASSSTGAYTEAFF
once,TRBV30,CAWRGETGHQETQYF
once,TRBV6-5,CASRPGQETRSPLHF
NA,TRBV29-1,CSVADRGMGREQYF
once,TRBV5-5,CASSPRAGGIETQYF
once,TRBV7-9,CASSLGDSPYTEAFF
NA,TRBV7-2,CASSPGTAIYEQYF
NA,TRBV7-2,CASSGWTTGYNEQFF
NA,TRBV6-4,CASSGEVGGEAFF
NA,TRBV19,CASSLLAGAGTGELFF
NA,TRBV12-5,CASGPYRTGTNTEAFF
NA,TRBV19,CASSIAAGVNQPQHF
NA,TRBV30,CAWDLAFF
NA,TRBV7-2,CASAEDFPGNTIYF
NA,TRBV7-9,CASSLGEAREGGNEQFF
once,TRBV29-1,CSAKTGTGDTQYF
once,TRBV9,CASSVGGARYGYTF
NA,TRBV5-5,CASSFYSYEQYF
NA,TRBV11-2,CASSFSSGKGETQYF